This TCR beta chain emerged from a study of T cell changes during pregnancy in multiple sclerosis. V lost 4 bases and J lost 6; bases outside the gene matches: 6. The CDR3 spans 14 residues. Germline CDR1 reads SEHNR; CDR2 reads FQNEAQ (reference sequence). The data were produced by immunoSEQ multiplex PCR, yet TCRdb's version contains in-frame clones alone and is incomplete. This table has roughly 90,000 clones, 85% to 95% appearing once. This TCR was recovered from a female donor with multiple sclerosis, enrolled in a pregnancy study. This rearrangement joins TRBV7-9 to TRBJ1-5; 7 bases agree with TRBD1. Material: peripheral blood, obtained in the first trimester of pregnancy. CDR3 in amino acids: CASSSTGAVQPQHF. The CDR3 coding sequence is TGTGCCAGCAGCTCAACAGGGGCCGTTCAGCCCCAGCATTTT.